There are a few counts of the clone carrying this T cell receptor (beta chain). The antigen is not known. 5'RACE with constant-segment primers yielded barcoded, UMI-tagged TCR alpha and TCR beta cDNA libraries. TCRdb analysed the 5' RACE reads with MiXCR anew, one entry per CDR3 protein. The table lists about 560,000 distinct CDR3 sequences, 20% to 25% of them singletons, with about 8.4% in the top ten. The CDR3 is made up of 17 amino acids. The V and J ends lost 0 bases and 3 bases, in that order; junction bases with no gene match: 8. Germline CDR1 MNHEY, CDR2 SVGEGT. The source of the sample is a study of T-cell memory formation after mild COVID-19. Whole-study findings and limits: Later expanders leaned CD4+, whereas day 15 to 85 contracting clones were balanced CD4/CD8. In pre-infection memory, a portion of responding clones appeared, which suggested that cross-reactive memory joined.

Specimen: PBMCs or a T cell subset sorted from them (not recorded which). The gene calls are TRBV6-2 or TRBV6-3 and TRBJ1-5; 7 bases are a match to TRBD1. The clonotype originates from an adult woman who had mild COVID-19 (a few samples of this study predate the infection). Cell type and time point are not known. The DNA for the CDR3 is TGTGCCAGCAGTTACTCGACAGGGCTCCCTTCCAATCAGCCCCAGCATTTT. Protein sequence: CASSYSTGLPSNQPQHF.